Sequencing of this T cell receptor beta chain was carried out in a study of T-cell reconstitution after alpha-beta-depleted transplantation in children. Findings and caveats of the study: Some patients owed their high day-60 TCRbeta diversity to surviving recipient T cells and thymic progenitors. Counts and diversity of T cells one year after transplant came mostly from newly produced T cells. Expanded clones from the graft, numbering several hundred, reportedly supplied alpha-beta T cells about two months after transplant.

Construction of the TCRbeta library involved unique molecular identifiers. MiXCR was run by TCRdb on the PCR reads, yielding one entry per CDR3 protein. Counted here are roughly 570,000 distinct CDR3 sequences, 25% to 30% occurring once; the ten biggest clones make up around a third. This clonotype was seen only a few times. The antigen remains unidentified. The CDR3 length is 18 residues. Trimming at V came to 0 bases and at J to 2 bases, leaving 11 bases not matched to a gene. CDR1 SGHKS and CDR2 YYEKEE come from the germline V gene (reference sequence). The sample here was PBMCs, taken before TCRalphabeta/CD19-depleted stem cell transplant. The chain joins TRBV5-5 to TRBJ2-7; TRBD2 matches at 10 bases. The receptor was isolated from a boy less than two years old with Wiskott-Aldrich syndrome, due to receive a stem cell transplant. DNA for the CDR3: TGTGCCAGCAGCTTGGGGCCTAGCGGGAGAGATTGGACCTACGAGCAGTACTTC. Its protein is CASSLGPSGRDWTYEQYF.